A selection of T cell receptor beta chains follows, all from one sample in a study of shared clonotypes between healthy human individuals. TCRdb keeps only in-frame clones here, not all; method: immunoSEQ multiplex PCR. The data contain under 2,000,000 clones, just under 95% of them singletons. Sequenced material: naive CD8+ T cells sorted from blood. Receptors originate from a man between 18 and 35 years old in good health. Both conserved end residues are part of each CDR3. The D gene is left open where the match is weak. Clone size is given for some rows only: seen once, a few or many times, or a class if the clone is expanded.

j_call | d_call | clone_size | v_call | cdr3_aa | cdr3_nt
TRBJ1-1 | - | - | TRBV2 | CASSEARGDPLNTEAFF | TGTGCCAGCAGTGAAGCGCGGGGGGATCCACTGAACACTGAAGCTTTCTTT
TRBJ1-1 | - | - | TRBV5-1 | CASGDGPTNTEAFF | TGCGCCAGCGGCGATGGGCCCACGAACACTGAAGCTTTCTTT
TRBJ2-7 | - | - | TRBV7-2 | CASSLTGYDYEQYF | TGTGCCAGCAGCCTCACGGGTTATGACTACGAGCAGTACTTC
TRBJ2-7 | - | - | TRBV6-6 | CASSSSPEDGYEQYF | TGTGCCAGCAGTTCCTCCCCGGAGGACGGGTACGAGCAGTACTTC
TRBJ2-7 | TRBD2 | - | TRBV27 | CASSLGLAGEDSYEQYF | TGTGCCAGCAGTTTAGGACTAGCGGGGGAGGACTCCTACGAGCAGTACTTC
TRBJ1-1 | TRBD1 | - | TRBV18 | CASSPRDRENTEAFF | TGTGCCAGCTCACCCAGGGACAGGGAAAACACTGAAGCTTTCTTT
TRBJ2-3 | TRBD1 | - | TRBV10-3 | CAISDQDRSQPYTQYF | TGTGCCATCAGTGACCAGGACAGGTCTCAGCCATATACGCAGTATTTT
TRBJ1-1 | - | - | TRBV21-1 | CASSKERRHMTGNTEAFF | TGTGCCAGCAGCAAAGAAAGGCGCCATATGACAGGAAACACTGAAGCTTTCTTT
TRBJ1-2 | - | once | TRBV30 | CAWSGSNGYTF | TGTGCCTGGAGTGGCAGTAACGGCTACACCTTC
TRBJ2-7 | - | once | TRBV6-1 | CASSEGVLSYEQYF | TGTGCCAGCAGTGAAGGCGTCCTCAGCTACGAGCAGTACTTC
TRBJ2-7 | - | - | TRBV25-1 | CASTPFETPREQYF | TGTGCCAGCACTCCTTTTGAGACACCGAGGGAGCAGTACTTC